This entry lists 14 T cell receptor beta chains sequenced from one sample in a study of CD8 T cells in ankylosing spondylitis. In TCRdb, the 5' RACE reads were re-called with MiXCR into one record per CDR3 protein. Of some 140,000 distinct CDR3 sequences detected, around 6.6% appear once; the ten largest clones hold around 12%. What was sequenced was blood, either unsorted or a sorted T cell fraction (not recorded which). The origin of the receptors is a female donor with ankylosing spondylitis or in good health (not recorded which).

The table lists this clonotype with many counts. The chain combines TRBV3-1 with TRBJ2-3, with D unresolved. The germline gives CDR1 LGHDT, CDR2 YNNKEL (reference sequence). V gave up 3 bases and J gave up 5 bases, with 12 bases separating them. The CDR3 has 14 residues. This chain's CDR3 is CASSQTATRDTQYF. Here the CDR3 DNA reads TGTGCCAGCAGCCAGACGGCTACACGAGATACGCAGTATTTT.

This clonotype was seen ten or more times. The chain recombines TRBV7-8 with TRBJ1-1; D might be TRBD1 (5 bases). V lost 1 base and J 7 bases, leaving 13 bases between the germline ends. Germline V gene sequence: CDR1 SGHVS, CDR2 FQNEAQ. The CDR3 spans 14 residues. This chain's CDR3 is CASSLDTARGEAFF. The CDR3 coding sequence is TGTGCCAGCAGCTTAGACACAGCGAGGGGTGAAGCTTTCTTT.

This clonotype has only a few counts. J is TRBJ2-5 and V is TRBV30, with TRBD2 as a possible D gene (6 bases). V lost 1 base and J lost 5, with 11 bases in between. The CDR3 extends over 13 amino acids. Germline assignment: CDR1 GTSNPN and CDR2 SVGIG (reference sequence). For the CDR3, the DNA is TGTGCCTGGAGTGCGACGGGGGTGGAGACCCAGTACTTC. Translation gives CAWSATGVETQYF.

This clonotype was detected many times. The rearrangement links TRBV12-3 or TRBV12-4 to TRBJ1-1; 9 bases match TRBD1. The length of the CDR3 is 16 residues. J gave up 2 bases and V 5 bases, and 9 bases lay outside the gene matches. CDR3 residues: CASSPRDRATNTEAFF. Here the CDR3 DNA reads TGTGCCAGCAGTCCCAGGGACAGGGCCACCAACACTGAAGCTTTCTTT.

At least ten counts were recorded for this clonotype. The rearrangement links TRBV15 to TRBJ2-7; D unclear. Germline V gene lookup returns CDR1 LNHNV and CDR2 YYDKDF (reference sequence). Between the trimmed V and J ends, which lost 2 bases and 1 base, there was a span of 9 bases. CDR3 length equals 14 residues. The CDR3 region is CATSRPPGSYEQYF. For the CDR3, the DNA is TGTGCCACCAGCAGACCCCCCGGGTCCTACGAGCAGTACTTC. Together with reference TRBV15 and TRBJ2-7, the CDR3 gives the full variable domain: DAMVIQNPRYQVTQFGKPVTLSCSQTLNHNVMYWYQQKSSQAPKLLFHYYDKDFNNEADTPDNFQSRRPNTSFCFLDIRSPGLGDTAMYLCATSRPPGSYEQYFGPGTRLTVT.

This clonotype was recorded only once. This chain uses TRBV6-1 with TRBJ1-1, with 11 bases that match TRBD1. The germline CDR1 and CDR2 sequences are MNHNS and SASEGT. The CDR3 contains 14 residues. Unmatched junction bases numbered 6, after V lost 7 bases and J lost 5 bases. The CDR3 bases are TGTGCCAGCAAACTGGGACAGGGGGGAACTGAAGCTTTCTTT. Encoded protein: CASKLGQGGTEAFF.

This clonotype appeared many times. The CDR3 protein is CASSYTRLQDTQYF. The CDR3 bases are TGTGCCAGCAGCTACACCCGACTCCAGGATACGCAGTATTTT. The V call is TRBV7-2, the J call TRBJ2-3; D is uncertain. CDR1 and CDR2 from the germline V gene are SGHTA and FQGNSA. The CDR3 sequence is 14 residues long. V shed 4 bases and J shed 6 bases, with 14 bases lying between them.

This clonotype was seen ten or more times. This may be a read error: a much more frequent sequence differs by one nucleotide. The J gene is TRBJ1-1, the V gene TRBV20-1; perhaps TRBD1 as D (5 bases). CDR1 is DFQATT and CDR2 is SNEGSKA in the germline V gene (reference sequence). The ends were cut back, 3 bases at V and 1 base at J, with 6 bases in the middle. The CDR3 contains 12 residues. This CDR3 is CSASTGNTEAFF. CDR3 in DNA: TGCAGTGCTAGTACAGGGAACACTGAAGCTTTCTTT.

This clonotype has ten or more counts. An end of the junction does not agree with germline; a read error may underlie this. V and J are TRBV7-7 and TRBJ2-2; TRBD2 might be the D (6 bases). The CDR3 has 15 residues. Germline values: CDR1 SSHAT, CDR2 FNYEAQ (reference sequence). In DNA form, the CDR3 reads TGTGCTAGCACCGTCGGGACGGGAGACACCGGGGAGCTGTTTTTT. It specifies CASTVGTGDTGELFF. Full variable domain (missing parts from reference TRBV7-7 and TRBJ2-2): GAGVSQSPRYKVTKRGQDVTLRCDPISSHATLYWYQQALGQGPEFLTYFNYEAQPDKSGLPSDRFSAERPEGSISTLTIQRTEQRDSAMYRCASTVGTGDTGELFFGEGSRLTVL.

This clonotype was counted many times. V and J are TRBV27 and TRBJ2-7; D may be TRBD1 (6 bases). Germline-derived CDR1 and CDR2 are MNHEY and SMNVEV (reference sequence). The CDR3 extends over 12 amino acids. V dropped 4 bases and J dropped 6 bases, with 10 bases sitting between them. The DNA of the CDR3 is TGTGCCAGCAGTTACCAACAGGGCGAGCAGTACTTC. It yields the protein CASSYQQGEQYF.

This clonotype was counted at least ten times. J is TRBJ2-7 and V is TRBV12-3 or TRBV12-4, with a possible D match to TRBD2 (6 bases). This CDR3 comprises 13 residues. V lost 7 bases to trimming and J lost 5 bases, with 15 bases between them. As DNA, the CDR3 is TGTGCCAGCACCCAGGGAAGGAGGGACGAGCAGTACTTC. Translated, it gives CASTQGRRDEQYF.

This clonotype was observed at least ten times. This chain connects TRBV6-6 to TRBJ2-4; 11 bases are shared with TRBD2. The germline V gene has CDR1 MNHNY and CDR2 SVGAGI (reference sequence). This CDR3 contains 21 residues. V gave up 1 base and J gave up 0 bases; unmatched junction bases: 14. The CDR3 nucleotides are TGTGCCAGCAGTTACTTACAGCCGGGACTAGCGGCCACTGTAGCCAAAAACATTCAGTACTTC. Encoded protein: CASSYLQPGLAATVAKNIQYF.

On this clonotype: Just one base apart from a much larger clone, this may be a read error. The V and J genes are TRBV11-2 and TRBJ2-6, with TRBD1 matching 12 bases. Germline V gene lookup returns CDR1 SGHAT and CDR2 FQNNGV. Trimming took 4 bases from V and 2 from J; bases not matched to a gene: 9. CDR3 length: 19 residues. In DNA form, the CDR3 reads TGTGCCAGCAGCTCGCGCCGGGACAGGGGGCTAACTGGGGCCAACGTCCTGACTTTC. It encodes CASSSRRDRGLTGANVLTF. The whole variable domain, remainder taken from reference TRBV11-2 and TRBJ2-6, is EAGVAQSPRYKIIEKRQSVAFWCNPISGHATLYWYQQILGQGPKLLIQFQNNGVVDDSQLPKDRFSAERLKGVDSTLKIQPAKLEDSAVYLCASSSRRDRGLTGANVLTFGAGSRLTVL.

This clonotype was recorded many times. The J gene is TRBJ2-1, the V gene TRBV5-1; the match to TRBD1 covers 9 bases. The CDR3 consists of 14 residues. V lost 3 bases and J lost 6; bases outside the gene matches: 4. Per germline, CDR1 SGHRS and CDR2 YFSETQ. The CDR3 nucleotides read TGCGCCAGCAGCTGGGACAGGGCCGCCAATGAGCAGTTCTTC. Its protein product is CASSWDRAANEQFF.